Listed here are 6 T cell receptor beta chains from one sample, sequenced in a study of T cell responses to AZD1222 COVID-19 vaccine. The assay was immunoSEQ multiplex PCR, and TCRdb's table has in-frame clones only and misses some. Of about 130,000 clones listed, 90% to 95% are singletons. The starting material was peripheral blood, obtained on day 0 of AZD1222 vaccination. The receptors were gathered from an adult in good health.

The chain carries TRBV13 and TRBJ2-5, with D unresolved. Germline V gene sequence: CDR1 PRHDT, CDR2 FYEKMQ (reference sequence). Trimming stripped 5 bases from V and 5 bases from J, with 12 bases between. The CDR3 extends over 13 amino acids. CDR3 residues: CASSGVSRETQYF. In DNA form, the CDR3 reads TGTGCCAGCAGCGGAGTGAGTCGGGAGACCCAGTACTTC.

This chain joins TRBV7-9 and TRBJ2-1; D is ambiguous. The CDR3 totals 15 residues. Germline values: CDR1 SEHNR, CDR2 FQNEAQ (reference sequence). V gave up 5 bases and J gave up 0 bases, with 11 bases separating them. As DNA, the CDR3 is TGTGCCAGCAGCCGAGCGTACCGCTCCTACAATGAGCAGTTCTTC. This gives the protein CASSRAYRSYNEQFF.

V usage is TRBV7-9 and J usage is TRBJ2-5; tentatively, D is TRBD1 or TRBD2 (5 bases each). The CDR3 extends over 15 amino acids. The V and J ends lost 1 base and 4 bases respectively, with 13 bases between them. From germline, CDR1 is SEHNR and CDR2 FQNEAQ (reference sequence). The CDR3: CASSLGRGASETQYF. CDR3 in DNA: TGTGCCAGCAGCTTAGGCCGAGGGGCTTCAGAGACCCAGTACTTC.

The rearrangement joins TRBV18 to TRBJ1-2, with a possible D match to TRBD1 (5 bases). CDR1 is KGHSH and CDR2 is LQKENI in the germline V gene. V was clipped by 3 bases and J by 7 bases, with 12 bases between them. The CDR3 is 13 residues long. The CDR3 protein is CASSPQGPRGYTF. The CDR3 DNA reads TGTGCCAGCTCACCCCAGGGTCCCCGTGGCTACACCTTC.

There are a few counts of this clone. The gene calls are TRBV2 and TRBJ2-5, with 11 bases that match TRBD1. J lost 1 base, V lost 8 bases, and 9 bases had no gene match. The CDR3 consists of 16 residues. Germline V lookup: CDR1 SNHLY, CDR2 FYNNEI. The CDR3 loop reads CASGTGTGGVQETQYF. The CDR3 coding sequence is TGTGCCAGCGGGACCGGGACAGGGGGAGTCCAAGAGACCCAGTACTTC.

This clone occurred a few times. The genes are TRBV4-1 and TRBJ2-5; 13 bases map to TRBD2. Germline V lookup: CDR1 MGHRA, CDR2 YSYEKL. The CDR3 covers 22 residues. Trimming took 3 bases from V and 4 from J; bases not matched to a gene: 23. CDR3 sequence: CASSHTKGTLLTSGRAPETQYF. The CDR3 DNA reads as TGCGCCAGCAGCCATACCAAAGGGACCCTCCTTACTAGCGGGAGGGCCCCAGAGACCCAGTACTTC.